A selection of T cell receptor beta chains follows, all from one sample in a study of T-cell memory formation after mild COVID-19. TCRdb reprocessed the 5' RACE reads with MiXCR, giving one entry per CDR3 protein. Of 150,000 to 200,000 distinct CDR3 sequences listed, roughly a third are singletons. The sequenced sample was PBMCs or a T cell subset sorted from them (not recorded which). These receptors all stem from an adult woman who had mild COVID-19 (a few samples of this study predate the infection). Cell type and time point are not known. Both conserved end residues are part of each CDR3. A D gene is named only where the DNA matches it firmly. Not all rows give a size; the values are once, few, many and, for expanded clones, a class.

J gene,V gene,D gene,clone size,CDR3 protein,CDR3 DNA
TRBJ2-5,TRBV7-8,NA,NA,CASSQQGIQETQYF,TGTGCCAGCAGCCAACAGGGTATCCAAGAGACCCAGTACTTC
TRBJ2-7,TRBV5-1,NA,few,CASSPRETGGWAYEQYF,TGCGCCAGCAGCCCTAGGGAGACGGGCGGATGGGCCTACGAGCAGTACTTC
TRBJ2-7,TRBV7-9,TRBD2,NA,CAVRTSGSYEQYF,TGTGCCGTAAGGACTAGCGGCTCCTACGAGCAGTACTTC
TRBJ1-2,TRBV6-1,NA,once,CASSSIQGPYGYTF,TGTGCCAGCAGCTCCATACAGGGCCCCTATGGCTACACCTTC
TRBJ2-5,TRBV7-8,NA,NA,CASSLLAVVWGNQETQYF,TGTGCCAGCAGCCTCCTCGCCGTGGTTTGGGGGAATCAAGAGACCCAGTACTTC
TRBJ2-2,TRBV24-1,NA,many,CATSDQGEDTGELFF,TGTGCCACCAGCGACCAGGGCGAGGACACCGGGGAGCTGTTTTTT
TRBJ2-3,TRBV2,TRBD1,NA,CASKIATGATDTQYF,TGTGCCAGCAAGATCGCGACAGGGGCCACAGATACGCAGTATTTT
TRBJ2-1,TRBV29-1,NA,NA,CSVEDRWDEQFF,TGCAGCGTTGAAGACCGATGGGATGAGCAGTTCTTC
TRBJ2-6,TRBV4-3,NA,NA,CASSQEYFYRSEEANVMTF,TGCGCCAGCAGCCAAGAGTATTTTTACAGGTCCGAGGAGGCCAACGTCATGACTTTC
TRBJ2-7,TRBV27,NA,few,CASAGTPYYEQYF,TGTGCCAGCGCCGGGACCCCCTACTACGAGCAGTACTTC
TRBJ2-4,TRBV7-2,NA,NA,CASSLERSRVRNIQYF,TGTGCCAGCAGCTTAGAGAGGAGCCGCGTAAGAAACATTCAGTACTTC
TRBJ2-5,TRBV19,NA,NA,CASSKEIAMGETQYF,TGTGCCAGTAGTAAAGAGATAGCGATGGGGGAGACCCAGTACTTC
TRBJ1-1,TRBV6-6,TRBD1,few,CASSRPGTANTEAFF,TGTGCCAGCAGCAGACCCGGGACAGCGAACACTGAAGCTTTCTTT
TRBJ2-7,TRBV11-2,TRBD1,many,CASSPGTGAVYEQYF,TGTGCCAGCAGCCCAGGGACAGGGGCTGTCTACGAGCAGTACTTC
TRBJ2-1,TRBV15,NA,few,CATSRDTDLARQFF,TGTGCCACCAGCAGAGATACCGACCTAGCGAGGCAGTTCTTC
TRBJ2-1,TRBV25-1,NA,once,CASSESKGTYNEQFF,TGTGCCAGCAGTGAATCCAAGGGGACATACAATGAGCAGTTCTTC
TRBJ2-7,TRBV29-1,NA,NA,CSVFRGDYEQYF,TGCAGCGTTTTCAGGGGGGACTACGAGCAGTACTTC
TRBJ2-2,TRBV7-6,NA,NA,CASSKGGNTGELFF,TGTGCCAGCTCCAAGGGCGGGAACACCGGGGAGCTGTTTTTT
TRBJ2-7,TRBV3-1,NA,few,CASSQDGGHVVPSEQYF,TGTGCCAGCAGCCAAGATGGGGGGCATGTGGTCCCTAGCGAGCAGTACTTC
TRBJ2-7,TRBV20-1,TRBD2,once,CSASTSGSSYEQYF,TGCAGTGCTAGTACTAGCGGAAGCTCCTACGAGCAGTACTTC
TRBJ1-1,TRBV6-2/TRBV6-3,NA,NA,CASSVEWNTEAFF,TGTGCCAGCAGTGTTGAATGGAACACTGAAGCTTTCTTT
TRBJ2-1,TRBV20-1,NA,NA,CSASPEAYNEQFF,TGCAGTGCCAGCCCCGAGGCCTACAATGAGCAGTTCTTC
TRBJ2-1,TRBV11-3,TRBD2,few,CASSPVAGGPGDEQFF,TGTGCCAGCAGCCCCGTAGCGGGAGGGCCCGGAGATGAGCAGTTCTTC
TRBJ2-7,TRBV6-2/TRBV6-3,NA,NA,CASSDRSYEQYF,TGTGCCAGCAGCGACAGATCCTACGAGCAGTACTTC
TRBJ1-1,TRBV7-2,NA,NA,CASQTAWANTEAFF,TGTGCCAGCCAGACAGCCTGGGCGAACACTGAAGCTTTCTTT
TRBJ2-7,TRBV6-2/TRBV6-3,NA,NA,CASTGLGYEQYF,TGTGCCAGCACCGGACTGGGTTACGAGCAGTACTTC
TRBJ2-3,TRBV3-1,NA,NA,CASSQDIRVQYF,TGTGCCAGCAGCCAAGACATCCGTGTGCAGTATTTT
TRBJ2-7,TRBV29-1,NA,NA,CSVRYSSYEQYF,TGCAGCGTTCGATACAGTTCCTACGAGCAGTACTTC
TRBJ2-2,TRBV24-1,NA,NA,CATSDFRELSGELFF,TGTGCCACCAGTGATTTCAGGGAATTAAGCGGGGAGCTGTTTTTT
TRBJ2-5,TRBV20-1,NA,NA,CSAPLSKTQYF,TGCAGTGCTCCTCTATCGAAGACCCAGTACTTC
TRBJ2-6,TRBV7-2,NA,NA,CASSLLGANVLTF,TGTGCCAGCAGCTTACTTGGGGCCAACGTCCTGACTTTC
TRBJ1-3,TRBV12-3/TRBV12-4,NA,NA,CASSLPTSGNTIYF,TGTGCCAGCAGTTTACCGACCTCTGGAAACACCATATATTTT